One T cell receptor (beta chain) is described in this entry. The target antigen is unknown. This sample is part of a study of graft-versus-host responses after intestinal transplantation. CDR1 and CDR2 (germline): SGDLS, YYNGEE. This CDR3 is built from 17 residues. V gave up 3 bases and J gave up 4 bases, with 21 bases separating them. Here immunoSEQ multiplex PCR was the method, and the copy in TCRdb shows in-frame clones only, minus some. The repertoire holds 81,000 or so clones, with around 93% as singletons. The starting material was unstimulated CD8+ T cells sorted from spleen or lymph node cells, obtained before transplant. The chain employs TRBV9 and TRBJ2-3; perhaps TRBD1 as D (6 bases). The TCR originated in a human donor who was the organ donor for an intestinal transplant. The CDR3 DNA follows: TGTGCCAGCAGCGGCGGCTTCATCCAGGGGAGCGCAGATACGCAGTATTTT. This encodes CASSGGFIQGSADTQYF.